The next 18 T cell receptor beta chains were all read from a single sample in a study of STAT3 mutations in large granular lymphocyte leukemia. Study-wide findings and caveats: Every T-cell large granular lymphocyte leukemia patient had at least one immunodominant TCR beta clonotype.

Their recognized antigens are unknown. Method: immunoSEQ multiplex PCR; TCRdb's copy keeps in-frame clones and lacks some. Seen here are about 34,000 clones, approximately 86% observed once, and the top ten hold roughly 13%. The source material was peripheral blood mononuclear cells. The receptors stem from a man aged 55 to 70 with T-cell large granular lymphocyte leukemia. Some clones in this sample may be carry-over from other donors' samples.

The chain combines TRBV5-1 with TRBJ1-3, with D uncertain. The length of the CDR3 is 13 residues. Per germline, CDR1 SGHRS and CDR2 YFSETQ. Deletions cut 3 bases from V and 4 bases from J, with 8 bases between. Here the CDR3 reads CASSSSEGNTIYF. The CDR3 DNA follows: TGCGCCAGCAGCTCTTCCGAGGGAAACACCATATATTTT.

As concerns this clone: The junction departs from germline at one end; a sequencing error may be responsible. This chain joins TRBV7-7 and TRBJ2-1, with TRBD2 matching 7 bases. The CDR3 covers 14 residues. Germline values: CDR1 SSHAT, CDR2 FNYEAQ (reference sequence). CDR3 residues: CASSFGGRGDEQFF. The CDR3, as DNA: TGTGCTAGCAGCTTTGGAGGCCGGGGGGATGAGCAGTTCTTC.

The chain employs TRBV28 and TRBJ2-7, with TRBD1 matching 8 bases. CDR3 length equals 13 residues. Germline CDR1 and CDR2: MDHEN and SYDVKM. V lost 8 bases and J lost 3; bases outside the gene matches: 6. This CDR3 reads CASWTGPNYEQYF. DNA for the CDR3: TGTGCCAGCTGGACAGGGCCTAACTACGAGCAGTACTTC.

The CDR3 DNA follows: TGTGCCAGCAGTGCGACAGTTACCTATGGCTACACCTTC. Its translation: CASSATVTYGYTF. The J gene is TRBJ1-2, the V gene TRBV2, with D possibly matching TRBD1 (5 bases). Trimming shortened V by 4 bases and J by 4 bases, and 10 bases separated the two germline ends. The germline CDR1 and CDR2 sequences are SNHLY and FYNNEI. The CDR3 loop spans 13 amino acids.

This rearrangement joins TRBV6-5 to TRBJ2-1, with a tentative D call TRBD2 (6 bases). This CDR3 comprises 15 residues. V dropped 3 bases and J dropped 1 base, with 10 bases sitting between them. CDR1 is MNHEY and CDR2 is SVGAGI in the germline V gene. The CDR3 is CASSYDSGSYNEQFF. The CDR3 DNA reads as TGTGCCAGCAGTTATGACAGCGGGTCCTACAATGAGCAGTTCTTC.

The chain links TRBV6-5 to TRBJ2-7; possible D gene TRBD1, 5 bases. This CDR3 is 12 amino acids long. V was pared by 5 bases and J by 4 bases, with 9 bases between. The germline V gene has CDR1 MNHEY and CDR2 SVGAGI. The CDR3 reads CASSPGSYEQYF. DNA of the CDR3: TGTGCCAGCAGTCCAGGGTCGTACGAGCAGTACTTC.

This chain's CDR3 is CAISEEGGGMYSNQPQHF. As DNA, the CDR3 is TGTGCCATCAGTGAGGAAGGCGGCGGAATGTATAGCAATCAGCCCCAGCATTTT. The chain uses TRBV10-3 and TRBJ1-5, with D unresolved. V lost 2 bases and J 0 bases, leaving 17 bases between the germline ends. This CDR3 is built from 18 residues. Germline lookup yields CDR1 ENHRY and CDR2 SYGVKD.

This chain connects TRBV7-9 to TRBJ2-5; 12 positions agree with TRBD2. Germline trimming cut 5 bases from V and 5 bases from J; bases unmatched to any gene: 3. This CDR3 spans 14 amino acids. Germline V CDR1 and CDR2: SEHNR, FQNEAQ (reference sequence). For the CDR3, the DNA is TGTGCCAGCAGCACGGGGACTAGCGGGGAGACCCAGTACTTC. It is translated as CASSTGTSGETQYF. Full variable domain (rest looked up from reference TRBV7-9 and TRBJ2-5): DTGVSQNPRHKITKRGQNVTFRCDPISEHNRLYWYRQTLGQGPEFLTYFQNEAQLEKSRLLSDRFSAERPKGSFSTLEIQRTEQGDSAMYLCASSTGTSGETQYFGPGTRLLVL.

This clone was counted between two and nine times. This chain joins TRBV6-4 and TRBJ1-6; the D is unclear. The CDR3 spans 13 residues. V lost 4 bases to trimming and J lost 10 bases, with 11 bases between them. CDR1 and CDR2 (germline): MRHNA, SNTAGT. The CDR3 spells CASSAPAGSPLHF. Here the CDR3 DNA reads TGTGCCAGCAGTGCCCCGGCGGGGTCACCCCTCCACTTT.

This chain uses TRBV5-4 with TRBJ2-1; 9 nucleotides line up with TRBD2. Germline assignment: CDR1 SGHNT and CDR2 YYREEE (reference sequence). V was clipped by 6 bases and J by 7 bases; unmatched bases: 14. The CDR3 totals 16 residues. In DNA, the CDR3 is TGTGCCAGCAACCCTTGGTCGGGACTAGCTGGAAATGAGCAGTTCTTC. Its translation is CASNPWSGLAGNEQFF.

The rearrangement uses TRBV4-2 and TRBJ2-2; 7 positions match TRBD2. The length of the CDR3 is 17 residues. CDR1 is LGHNA and CDR2 is YNFKEQ in the germline V gene. The trim removed 2 bases at V and 0 bases at J, leaving 6 bases unmatched. The CDR3 here is CASSQWASGANTGELFF. The CDR3 DNA is TGTGCCAGCAGCCAATGGGCTAGCGGAGCGAACACCGGGGAGCTGTTTTTT.

V is TRBV2 and J is TRBJ1-5; the match to TRBD1 covers 9 bases. The germline V gene has CDR1 SNHLY and CDR2 FYNNEI. This CDR3 is 15 amino acids long. V lost 6 bases and J lost 6; bases outside the gene matches: 9. CDR3 amino acids: CASRDDRGGRQPQHF. Written as DNA, the CDR3 is TGTGCCAGCAGGGACGACAGGGGGGGACGTCAGCCCCAGCATTTT.

The sample holds a few counts of this clone. V is TRBV5-1 and J is TRBJ2-3; possibly TRBD1 for D (5 bases). The CDR3 length is 16 residues. Between the trimmed V and J ends, which lost 5 bases and 0 bases, there was a span of 16 bases. Germline CDR1 is SGHRS and CDR2 is YFSETQ. The DNA for the CDR3 is TGCGCCAGCAGTCCACCCGACAGTCCGAGCACAGATACGCAGTATTTT. The encoded protein is CASSPPDSPSTDTQYF.

This clone was counted a few times. V and J are TRBV29-1 and TRBJ1-3; unclear D gene. Germline V gene sequence: CDR1 SQVTM, CDR2 ANQGSEA. The V end was cut by 2 bases, the J end by 7 bases, with 9 bases between. The CDR3 is 12 amino acids. Here the CDR3 reads CSVEIIPNTIYF. The DNA for the CDR3 is TGCAGCGTTGAAATCATTCCGAACACCATATATTTT.

By proportion, this clone is medium-sized. The chain combines TRBV7-9 with TRBJ1-2, with 7 bases matching TRBD1. Germline V gene sequence: CDR1 SEHNR, CDR2 FQNEAQ (reference sequence). The junction had 7 bases not matched to a gene; V was cut back by 2 bases and J by 4 bases. The CDR3 extends over 15 amino acids. The CDR3 region is CASSLLSTGLYGYTF. The CDR3 DNA reads as TGTGCCAGCAGCTTACTGTCGACAGGGCTCTATGGCTACACCTTC.

This chain joins TRBV12-5 and TRBJ1-5; weak D call: TRBD1 (5 bases). The germline V gene has CDR1 LGHNT and CDR2 FRNRAP. The CDR3 loop spans 14 amino acids. Trimming pared 6 bases from V and 4 bases from J, leaving 13 bases between. The CDR3 coding sequence is TGTGCTAGTGGCAAAAGGGACTCAAATCAGCCCCAGCATTTT. Translating gives CASGKRDSNQPQHF.

The genes are TRBV28 and TRBJ2-1; D may be TRBD2 (5 bases). Germline CDR1 is MDHEN and CDR2 is SYDVKM. Trimming took off 6 bases at V and 4 bases at J, with 16 bases between the two ends. This CDR3 spans 15 amino acids. CDR3 sequence reads: CASSPRGQNYNEQFF. The CDR3 DNA reads TGTGCCAGCAGCCCCCGGGGTCAGAATTACAATGAGCAGTTCTTC.

V and J are TRBV6-1 and TRBJ2-7; 7 positions match TRBD2. This CDR3 comprises 17 residues. Per the germline V gene, CDR1 is MNHNS and CDR2 is SASEGT. The trim removed 0 bases at V and 1 base at J, leaving 9 bases unmatched. Here the CDR3 reads CASSEALPGRGSYEQYF. Written as DNA, the CDR3 is TGTGCCAGCAGTGAAGCGCTTCCGGGGAGGGGATCCTACGAGCAGTACTTC.